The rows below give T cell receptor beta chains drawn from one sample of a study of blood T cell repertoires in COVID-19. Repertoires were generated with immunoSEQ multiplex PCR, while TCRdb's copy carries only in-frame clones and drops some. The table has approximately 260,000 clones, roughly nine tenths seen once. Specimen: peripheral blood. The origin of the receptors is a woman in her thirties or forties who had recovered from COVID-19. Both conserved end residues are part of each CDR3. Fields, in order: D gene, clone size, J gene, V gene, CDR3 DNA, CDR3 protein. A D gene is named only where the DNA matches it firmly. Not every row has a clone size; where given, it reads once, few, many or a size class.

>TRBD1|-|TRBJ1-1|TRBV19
TGTGCCAGTAGTATTCGAGGACAGGTGAAGAACACTGAAGCTTTCTTT
CASSIRGQVKNTEAFF
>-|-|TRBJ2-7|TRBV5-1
TGCGCCAGCAGCTTGGCCTTGGCAGGGAACCACGAGCAGTACTTC
CASSLALAGNHEQYF
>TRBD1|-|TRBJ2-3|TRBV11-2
TGTGCCAGCCGAGGACAGGGGGTTGTAGATACGCAGTATTTT
CASRGQGVVDTQYF
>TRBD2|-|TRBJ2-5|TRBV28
TGTGCCAGCAGTTTCCCAGCGGGGGGGACCCAGTACTTC
CASSFPAGGTQYF
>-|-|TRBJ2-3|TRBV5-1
TGCGCCAGCAGCGGGGGGGCCTCCCTTGGAGATACGCAGTATTTT
CASSGGASLGDTQYF
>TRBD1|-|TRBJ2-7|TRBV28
TGTGCCAGCAGGACGCGGACAGGGGGCACCTACGAGCAGTACTTC
CASRTRTGGTYEQYF
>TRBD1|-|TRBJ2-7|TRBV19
TGTGCCAGTAGTAGGACAGGACCCTACGAGCAGTACTTC
CASSRTGPYEQYF
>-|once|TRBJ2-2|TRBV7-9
TGTGCCAGCAGCTATCTAACGAACACCGGGGAGCTGTTTTTT
CASSYLTNTGELFF
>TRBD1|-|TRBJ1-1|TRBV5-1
TGCGCCAGCAGCACAGGGGCTACTGAAGCTTTCTTT
CASSTGATEAFF
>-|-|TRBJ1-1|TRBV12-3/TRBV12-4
TGTGCCAGCATCACCACTGGGGGGACTGAAGCTTTCTTT
CASITTGGTEAFF
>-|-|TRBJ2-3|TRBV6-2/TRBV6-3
TGTGCCAGCAGTTTCCGGGTCACAGATACGCAGTATTTT
CASSFRVTDTQYF
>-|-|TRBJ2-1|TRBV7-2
TGTGCCAGCAGCTCGACAGTCAGGGAGCAGTTCTTC
CASSSTVREQFF
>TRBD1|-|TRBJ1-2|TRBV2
TGTGCCAGCAGTACACACAGGGGCCAAGAGACTGTAGACACCTTC
CASSTHRGQETVDTF
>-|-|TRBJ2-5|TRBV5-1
TGCGCCAGCAGCTTGGACAGGTTACAAGAGACCCAGTACTTC
CASSLDRLQETQYF
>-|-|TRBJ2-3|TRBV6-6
TGTGCCAGCAGTTACTCGATCCCCAGGCCTGGGACGCAGTATTTT
CASSYSIPRPGTQYF
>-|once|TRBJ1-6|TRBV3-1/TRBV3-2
TGTGCCAGCAGCCTGGACAGTAACTCCTATAATTCACCCCTCCACTTT
CASSLDSNSYNSPLHF
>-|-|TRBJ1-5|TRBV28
TGTGCCAGCAGCCCAATGACAGCTTATCAGCCCCAGCATTTT
CASSPMTAYQPQHF
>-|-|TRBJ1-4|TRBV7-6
TGTGCCAGCAGCTTGGGAGGAACAACTAATGAAAAACTGTTTTTT
CASSLGGTTNEKLFF
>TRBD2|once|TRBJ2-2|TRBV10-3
TGTGCCATCAGTGGGTCTAGCGGGGACACCGGGGAGCTGTTTTTT
CAISGSSGDTGELFF
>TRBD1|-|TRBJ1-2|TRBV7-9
TGTGCCAGCAGCTTAGTGGATGGAGACAGGGGGAATCTTTGGCGTGGCTACACCTTC
CASSLVDGDRGNLWRGYTF
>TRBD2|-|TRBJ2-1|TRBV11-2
TGTGCCAGCAGCGGACTAGCGAACTACAATGAGCAGTTCTTC
CASSGLANYNEQFF
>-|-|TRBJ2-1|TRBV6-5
TGTGCCAGCAGTTACTCTGGGCGGGGAAACGAGCAGTTCTTC
CASSYSGRGNEQFF
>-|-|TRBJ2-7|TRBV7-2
TGTGCCAGCAGCTTAGTTGGGACATTGGAGCAGTACTTC
CASSLVGTLEQYF
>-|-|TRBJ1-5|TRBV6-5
TGTGCCAGCGCCCCGGCGATGGGAGGCAATCAGCCCCAGCATTTT
CASAPAMGGNQPQHF
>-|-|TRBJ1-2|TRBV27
TGTGCCAGCAGTTTGTTGGGGGGGTACGATGGCTACACCTTC
CASSLLGGYDGYTF
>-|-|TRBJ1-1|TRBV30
TGTGCCTGGATGAACAGGGCTGAAGCTTTCTTT
CAWMNRAEAFF
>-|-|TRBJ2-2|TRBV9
TGTGCCAGCAGCGCACGTACAGGGGAGGACACCGGGGAGCTGTTTTTT
CASSARTGEDTGELFF